Listed below are T cell receptor beta chains from one sample, sequenced in a study of T cell changes during pregnancy in multiple sclerosis. The protocol was immunoSEQ multiplex PCR, while the TCRdb copy is restricted to in-frame clones and leaves out a portion. The table records about 57,000 clones, over 75% of them present only once. The specimen was peripheral blood, collected after pregnancy. These receptors all stem from a female donor with multiple sclerosis, enrolled in a pregnancy study. The CDR3 runs from the conserved cysteine through the conserved F or W. D genes are given only for firm matches. Some rows mark clone size as missing; the rest say once, few, many or name a class of expanded clone.

j_call d_call clone_size v_call cdr3_aa cdr3_nt
TRBJ1-6 TRBD1 . TRBV10-3 CAISRGQGNSPLHF TGTGCCATCTCCCGCGGACAGGGTAATTCACCCCTCCACTTT
TRBJ2-5 . . TRBV5-1 CASRASPRVDGETQYF TGCGCCAGCAGAGCTTCCCCGCGAGTTGATGGAGAGACCCAGTACTTC
TRBJ2-2 TRBD2 . TRBV30 CGAGGSNTGELFF TGTGGAGCGGGGGGATCGAACACCGGGGAGCTGTTTTTT
TRBJ1-1 TRBD1 . TRBV6-6 CASRQQGEVDTEAFF TGTGCCAGCAGACAACAGGGGGAGGTCGACACTGAAGCTTTCTTT
TRBJ1-4 . . TRBV11-2 CASRGVEEKLFF TGTGCCAGCAGAGGGGTGGAGGAAAAACTGTTTTTT
TRBJ2-7 TRBD1 once TRBV6-1 CASSAQGPASSYEQYF TGTGCCAGCAGTGCACAGGGGCCAGCCTCCTCCTACGAGCAGTACTTC
TRBJ2-5 . few TRBV4-1 CASSRSGGYQETQYF TGCGCCAGCAGCCGTAGCGGAGGATACCAAGAGACCCAGTACTTC
TRBJ1-1 . . TRBV2 CASSEDRQREAFF TGTGCCAGCAGTGAAGACAGGCAACGTGAAGCTTTCTTT
TRBJ1-2 . . TRBV6-6 CASSYSRTPGSYGYTF TGTGCCAGCAGTTACTCTCGGACACCCGGGAGCTATGGCTACACCTTC
TRBJ2-3 TRBD1 . TRBV29-1 CSVKQGVITDTQYF TGCAGCGTAAAACAGGGGGTTATCACAGATACGCAGTATTTT
TRBJ1-6 TRBD1 once TRBV30 CAWSRQGALSPLHF TGTGCCTGGAGTCGACAGGGAGCTCTTTCACCCCTCCACTTT
TRBJ2-5 . . TRBV9 CASSVGREDVGYGGETQYF TGTGCCAGCAGCGTAGGGAGGGAGGATGTAGGTTACGGGGGAGAGACCCAGTACTTC
TRBJ1-6 TRBD1 . TRBV30 CAWSGTVNSPLHF TGTGCCTGGAGCGGGACAGTTAATTCACCCCTCCACTTT
TRBJ2-7 TRBD1 . TRBV7-2 CASSYGQGPYEQHF TGTGCCAGCAGCTACGGACAGGGTCCCTACGAGCAGCACTTC
TRBJ1-2 . . TRBV5-1 CASSLTQGSYGYTF TGCGCCAGCAGCTTGACACAGGGAAGCTATGGCTACACCTTC
TRBJ2-5 TRBD2 once TRBV9 CASSVGPSGQETQYF TGTGCCAGCAGCGTAGGCCCTAGCGGTCAAGAGACCCAGTACTTC
TRBJ2-5 . . TRBV2 CASSEELFPETQYF TGTGCCAGCAGTGAAGAGCTATTCCCGGAGACCCAGTACTTC
TRBJ2-7 . once TRBV29-1 CSARDSGTRGSYEQYF TGCAGCGCCCGGGACAGTGGGACTCGGGGCTCCTACGAGCAGTACTTC
TRBJ2-5 . . TRBV9 CASSPRSFQETQYF TGTGCCAGCAGCCCACGGTCGTTCCAAGAGACCCAGTACTTC
TRBJ2-3 . . TRBV6-5 CASQIRGVSTDTQYF TGTGCCAGCCAAATCAGGGGGGTCTCCACAGATACGCAGTATTTT
TRBJ1-3 . . TRBV19 CASSMQGSSGNTIYF TGTGCCAGTAGTATGCAGGGGTCCTCTGGAAACACCATATATTTT
TRBJ1-1 TRBD1 few TRBV29-1 CSAHRGTEAFF TGCAGCGCCCACAGGGGCACTGAAGCTTTCTTT
TRBJ2-7 . . TRBV6-6 CASSVGHLYEQYF TGTGCCAGCAGCGTAGGACACCTCTACGAGCAGTACTTC
TRBJ1-5 TRBD1 . TRBV25-1 CASSAGGIGNQPQHF TGTGCCAGCAGTGCAGGGGGTATAGGCAATCAGCCCCAGCATTTT
TRBJ2-2 TRBD1 . TRBV5-5 CASSFGQGAKNTGELFF TGTGCCAGCAGCTTCGGGCAGGGGGCTAAAAACACCGGGGAGCTGTTTTTT
TRBJ2-5 TRBD2 . TRBV18 CASSQLAGYETQYF TGTGCCAGCTCCCAATTAGCGGGTTACGAGACCCAGTACTTC
TRBJ1-2 TRBD1 . TRBV9 CASSGPTGNYGYTF TGTGCCAGCAGCGGCCCGACAGGGAACTATGGCTACACCTTC
TRBJ1-5 . few TRBV6-6 CASDRGWEGNQPQHF TGTGCCAGCGATAGAGGGTGGGAGGGCAATCAGCCCCAGCATTTT
TRBJ2-3 TRBD1 . TRBV27 CASRTGGSADTQYF TGTGCCAGCAGGACAGGGGGATCCGCAGATACGCAGTATTTT
TRBJ1-2 . . TRBV6-1 CASSPAARSYGYTF TGTGCCAGCAGCCCAGCAGCGAGAAGCTATGGCTACACCTTC
TRBJ2-5 . . TRBV19 CASRKGGQETQYF TGTGCCAGTAGGAAGGGGGGGCAGGAGACCCAGTACTTC
TRBJ2-2 . few TRBV6-4 CASSDSLNTGELFF TGTGCCAGCAGTGACTCACTGAACACCGGGGAGCTGTTTTTT
TRBJ1-1 TRBD1 . TRBV2 CASSGDRGTEAFF TGTGCCAGCAGTGGCGACAGGGGCACTGAAGCTTTCTTT
TRBJ2-2 . . TRBV7-6 CASSLAAGGYTGELFF TGTGCCAGCAGCTTAGCGGCAGGGGGGTACACCGGGGAGCTGTTTTTT
TRBJ2-5 . . TRBV5-4 CASSPQAGETQYF TGTGCCAGCAGCCCCCAGGCGGGAGAGACCCAGTACTTC
TRBJ1-5 TRBD1 . TRBV5-6 CASSLGDRGGQPQHF TGTGCCAGCAGCTTAGGGGACAGGGGAGGACAGCCCCAGCATTTT
TRBJ1-5 . . TRBV2 CASRAGVYQPQHF TGTGCCAGCAGAGCAGGGGTCTATCAGCCCCAGCATTTT
TRBJ1-2 . . TRBV28 CASSLPPGSSYGYTF TGTGCCAGCAGTTTACCCCCGGGGAGCTCCTATGGCTACACCTTC
TRBJ1-2 . . TRBV27 CASRSDSAGYNYGYTF TGTGCCAGCAGGTCGGACAGTGCAGGGTATAACTATGGCTACACCTTC
TRBJ2-3 . . TRBV13 CASSRQGGADTQYF TGTGCCAGCAGCCGGCAGGGGGGCGCAGATACGCAGTATTTT
TRBJ2-3 . . TRBV6-1 CASSEFAVFTDTQYF TGTGCCAGCAGTGAATTTGCGGTTTTCACAGATACGCAGTATTTT
TRBJ1-5 . . TRBV6-1 CASSGRGYQPQHF TGTGCCAGCAGTGGCAGGGGATATCAGCCCCAGCATTTT
TRBJ1-1 TRBD1 . TRBV2 CASRWTGAMNTEAFF TGTGCCAGCAGGTGGACAGGGGCCATGAACACTGAAGCTTTCTTT
TRBJ1-5 TRBD1 . TRBV2 CASSLGQGDQPQHF TGTGCCAGCAGTCTGGGACAGGGGGATCAGCCCCAGCATTTT
TRBJ1-1 . . TRBV19 CASSMNSQEAFF TGTGCCAGTAGTATGAATTCGCAGGAAGCTTTCTTT
TRBJ1-5 . . TRBV10-3 CAISESIRGNQPQHF TGTGCCATCAGTGAGTCGATCCGGGGCAATCAGCCCCAGCATTTT
TRBJ2-7 . . TRBV11-1 CASSLSSGYEQYF TGTGCCAGCAGCTTAAGCTCGGGCTACGAGCAGTACTTC
TRBJ2-6 . . TRBV9 CASSPRAGGSGANVLTF TGTGCCAGCAGCCCACGCGCCGGCGGCTCTGGGGCCAACGTCCTGACTTTC
TRBJ2-7 . . TRBV29-1 CSVEDAGQPFVEQYF TGCAGCGTTGAAGACGCAGGACAGCCCTTCGTCGAGCAGTACTTC
TRBJ2-6 . . TRBV18 CASSPLDSSGANVLTF TGTGCCAGCTCACCTCTGGACAGCTCTGGGGCCAACGTCCTGACTTTC
TRBJ1-6 TRBD1 . TRBV28 CASSLDREINSPLHF TGTGCCAGCAGTCTGGACAGGGAAATCAATTCACCCCTCCACTTT
TRBJ2-7 . . TRBV27 CASRNTDFFDYEQYF TGTGCCAGCAGGAATACGGACTTTTTCGACTACGAGCAGTACTTC
TRBJ2-4 . . TRBV19 CASSRVPDIQYF TGTGCCAGTAGCAGGGTCCCGGACATTCAGTACTTC